This TCR beta chain was obtained from a study of blood T cells in healthy people across ages. Study results and limitations: Unsorted PBMC material precluded a definitive naive versus antigen-experienced comparison. Higher diversity and more naive CD4+ cells were features of long-lived donors, compared to aged donors.

The use of a sample-barcoded 5' primer and a J-beta primer mix characterized a second PCR of about 7 to 12 cycles. A template-switch adaptor that had 12 random nucleotides put a tag on each cDNA molecule. Each CDR3 protein gets one entry after TCRdb re-called the 5' RACE reads with MiXCR. The sample contains fewer than 900,000 distinct CDR3 sequences, approximately 49% of which appear only once. This CDR3 has 13 residues. CDR1 SGHRS and CDR2 YFSETQ come from the germline V gene. The V segment lost 6 bases and the J segment 1 base; nucleotides outside the gene matches: 1. At least 6 micrograms of total RNA were extracted per sample. Points on this clonotype: Its antigen is as yet unknown.

J is TRBJ2-3 and V is TRBV5-1, with TRBD1 identical over 8 bases. The origin of this receptor is a woman aged 60-75 years in good health. Material: blood. The CDR3 DNA reads as TGCGCCAGCAAGACAGGGGGCACAGATACGCAGTATTTT. It codes for CASKTGGTDTQYF. Using reference TRBV5-1 and TRBJ2-3 for the parts outside the CDR3, the full variable domain is KAGVTQTPRYLIKTRGQQVTLSCSPISGHRSVSWYQQTPGQGLQFLFEYFSETQRNKGNFPGRFSGRQFSNSRSEMNVSTLELGDSALYLCASKTGGTDTQYFGPGTRLTVL.